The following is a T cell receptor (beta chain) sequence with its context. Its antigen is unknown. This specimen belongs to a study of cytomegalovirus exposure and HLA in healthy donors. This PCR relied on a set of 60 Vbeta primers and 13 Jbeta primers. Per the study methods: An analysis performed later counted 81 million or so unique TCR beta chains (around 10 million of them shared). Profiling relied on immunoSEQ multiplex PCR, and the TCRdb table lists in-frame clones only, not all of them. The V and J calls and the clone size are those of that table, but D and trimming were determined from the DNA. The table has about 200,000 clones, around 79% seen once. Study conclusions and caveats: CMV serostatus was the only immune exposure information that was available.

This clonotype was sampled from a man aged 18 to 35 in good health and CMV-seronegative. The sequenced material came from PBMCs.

CDR3 sequence (DNA): TGTGCCAGCAGCTTAGGGGCAGGCAGGTACGAGCAGTACTTC. As protein: CASSLGAGRYEQYF. This rearrangement joins TRBV13 to TRBJ2-7; no clear D. The CDR3 runs to 14 residues. Germline V CDR1 and CDR2: PRHDT, FYEKMQ (reference sequence). The V gene lost 0 bases and the J gene lost 4 bases, with 10 bases spanning the gap.